Following are 9 T cell receptor beta chains from one sample sequenced in a study of T cells in Graves' hyperthyroidism and ophthalmopathy. RNA transcripts were the template for amplifying TCR beta CDR3 regions. An initial round of RT-PCR targeting the TCR CDR3 relied on the HTBI primer set. TCRdb fed the multiplex PCR reads into MiXCR, producing one record per CDR3 protein. The sample lists roughly 110,000 distinct CDR3 sequences; about 17% were seen once. Specimen: blood. These TCRs come from a woman in her fifties or sixties with Graves' hyperthyroidism.

This clonotype was observed at least ten times. CDR3 sequence reads: CASSQRGGEKLFF. DNA for the CDR3: TGTGCCAGCAGCCAGAGGGGGGGGGAAAAACTGTTTTTT. The rearrangement joins TRBV3-1 to TRBJ1-4, with a tentative D call TRBD1 (6 bases). This CDR3 spans 13 amino acids. Looked up from germline, CDR1 is LGHDT and CDR2 is YNNKEL (reference sequence). The V and J ends lost 3 bases and 8 bases respectively, with 10 bases between them.

This chain joins TRBV28 and TRBJ2-1; TRBD2 is a possible D gene (7 bases). V was pared by 5 bases and J by 5 bases, with 10 bases between. The CDR3 spans 13 residues. Looked up from germline, CDR1 is MDHEN and CDR2 is SYDVKM. The CDR3 coding sequence is TGTGCCAGCAGTCCCGGGGGGCACAATGAGCAGTTCTTC. Translated, it gives CASSPGGHNEQFF.

In this sample, this clonotype turned up many times. The V and J genes are TRBV5-1 and TRBJ1-2; D is perhaps TRBD1 (6 bases). CDR3 length: 14 residues. Germline CDR1 is SGHRS and CDR2 is YFSETQ. V was clipped by 4 bases and J by 2 bases, with 12 bases between them. The CDR3 loop is CASSVTGTNYGYTF. Here the CDR3 DNA reads TGCGCCAGCAGCGTTACAGGGACCAACTATGGCTACACCTTC.

This chain uses TRBV12-3 or TRBV12-4 with TRBJ1-1; D remains unclear. The CDR3 is made up of 14 amino acids. V was cut by 6 bases and J by 1 base, with 12 bases left in between. The CDR3 region is CASRDRWGNTEAFF. The CDR3 DNA follows: TGTGCCAGCAGAGACCGTTGGGGGAACACTGAAGCTTTCTTT.

The V gene is TRBV2, the J gene TRBJ2-2; possibly TRBD2 for D (6 bases). The germline V gene encodes CDR1 SNHLY and CDR2 FYNNEI. The V end lost 6 bases, the J end lost 1 base, and 9 bases lay between the germline ends. The CDR3 sequence is 14 residues long. The DNA for the CDR3 is TGTGCCAGCAGGGAGGGGCAGAACACCGGGGAGCTGTTTTTT. It codes for CASREGQNTGELFF.

The chain combines TRBV11-1 with TRBJ2-4, with D unclear. The germline V gene has CDR1 SGHAT and CDR2 FQDESV (reference sequence). Trimming shortened V by 6 bases and J by 0 bases, and 18 bases separated the two germline ends. The CDR3 extends over 17 amino acids. The CDR3 spells CASSVNFAPLAKNIQYF. The DNA of the CDR3 is TGTGCCAGCAGTGTTAACTTCGCACCACTAGCCAAAAACATTCAGTACTTC.

This rearrangement joins TRBV3-1 to TRBJ1-1; the D is unclear. CDR3 length equals 16 residues. Germline CDR1 reads LGHDT; CDR2 reads YNNKEL (reference sequence). Trimming took 0 bases from V and 6 from J, leaving 17 bases between them. In DNA form, the CDR3 reads TGTGCCAGCAGCCAAGATTCGCGCAGGTCTAAGGCTGAAGCTTTCTTT. Its translation is CASSQDSRRSKAEAFF.

This clonotype was seen many times. The CDR3 protein is CASSDSGRQETQYF. The CDR3 DNA follows: TGTGCCAGCAGTGACTCGGGGAGACAAGAGACCCAGTACTTC. The J gene is TRBJ2-5, the V gene TRBV6-1; TRBD2 might be the D (5 bases). V lost 3 bases to trimming and J lost 2 bases, with 10 bases between them. The germline V gene encodes CDR1 MNHNS and CDR2 SASEGT. The CDR3 runs to 14 residues.

This clonotype was picked up a small number of times. This chain uses TRBV19 with TRBJ2-1; D is ambiguous. CDR3 size: 15 residues. The germline V and J ends were trimmed by 3 bases and 2 bases, with 11 bases remaining between them. Germline CDR1 and CDR2: LNHDA and SQIVND (reference sequence). CDR3 sequence: CASSIRASPYNEQFF. The CDR3, as DNA: TGTGCCAGTAGTATCCGCGCGAGCCCCTACAATGAGCAGTTCTTC. Looking up the rest from reference TRBV19 and TRBJ2-1 gives the full variable domain: DGGITQSPKYLFRKEGQNVTLSCEQNLNHDAMYWYRQDPGQGLRLIYYSQIVNDFQKGDIAEGYSVSREKKESFPLTVTSAQKNPTAFYLCASSIRASPYNEQFFGPGTRLTVL.